The 15 T cell receptor beta chains listed next were all sequenced from one sample in a study of T-cell reconstitution after alpha-beta-depleted transplantation in children. For TCRbeta, the library was prepared with unique molecular identifiers. TCRdb fed the PCR reads into MiXCR, producing one record per CDR3 protein. The table records hundreds of thousands of distinct CDR3 sequences, around 8.4% of them present only once. The source material was PBMCs, mostly from graft donor cells, sampled 360 days after TCRalphabeta/CD19-depleted stem cell transplant. The receptors were sampled from a male patient between 2 and 10 years old who had a stem cell transplant for acute myeloid leukemia, so the T cells may come from the graft donor.

This clonotype was counted many times. V is TRBV7-2 and J is TRBJ2-1; 7 nucleotides align to TRBD2. The CDR3 loop spans 14 amino acids. Trimming took 2 bases from V and 4 from J; bases not matched to a gene: 2. The V gene's germline CDR1 is SGHTA and CDR2 FQGNSA. DNA for the CDR3: TGTGCCAGCAGCTTAACGGGAGGATACAATGAGCAGTTCTTC. Encoded protein: CASSLTGGYNEQFF.

This clonotype was observed many times. The rearrangement uses TRBV12-3 or TRBV12-4 and TRBJ2-3, with D hard to call. This CDR3 spans 13 amino acids. Trimming removed 7 bases from V and 2 bases from J, with 10 bases in between. CDR3 protein: CASTPHITDTQYF. CDR3 DNA sequence: TGTGCCAGCACCCCCCACATCACAGATACGCAGTATTTT.

The CDR3 here is CASTPSDSRNQPQHF. For the CDR3, the DNA is TGTGCCAGTACCCCCTCAGACAGCCGCAATCAGCCCCAGCATTTT. This rearrangement joins TRBV19 to TRBJ1-5; D perhaps matches TRBD1 (5 bases). The CDR3 contains 15 residues. V shed 7 bases and J shed 2 bases, with 15 bases lying between them. Germline CDR1 LNHDA, CDR2 SQIVND (reference sequence).

This clonotype occurred many times. V gene TRBV11-2 combines with J gene TRBJ2-1; D is possibly TRBD1 (6 bases). Trimming removed 1 base at V and 6 bases at J, with 7 bases between. The CDR3 is made up of 13 amino acids. Per germline, CDR1 SGHAT and CDR2 FQNNGV. This CDR3 reads CASSLARGNEQFF. The DNA of the CDR3 is TGTGCCAGCAGCTTAGCCAGGGGCAATGAGCAGTTCTTC.

This clonotype was counted many times. The chain carries TRBV20-1 and TRBJ2-1, with D possibly matching TRBD1 (7 bases). V gave up 2 bases and J gave up 9 bases, with 17 bases separating them. Germline CDR1 reads DFQATT; CDR2 reads SNEGSKA (reference sequence). This CDR3 spans 14 amino acids. The CDR3 region is CSARLPGGTSEQFF. The CDR3 bases are TGCAGTGCTAGACTCCCAGGGGGGACCAGTGAGCAGTTCTTC.

The chain joins TRBV14 to TRBJ2-3; maybe TRBD2 (6 bases). The V gene lost 0 bases and the J gene lost 4 bases, with 11 bases spanning the gap. There are 15 residues in the CDR3. Germline V gene sequence: CDR1 SGHDN, CDR2 FVKESK. The CDR3 nucleotides are TGTGCCAGCAGCCAAGAGGACCTAGCGTCAGATACGCAGTATTTT. Its protein product is CASSQEDLASDTQYF.

This clonotype was seen many times. This chain connects TRBV5-1 to TRBJ2-3; a weak D match, TRBD2 (5 bases). This CDR3 is 13 amino acids long. With 4 bases removed from V and 4 bases from J, the gap between germline ends came to 10 bases. CDR1 SGHRS and CDR2 YFSETQ come from the germline V gene. The CDR3 coding sequence is TGCGCCAGCAGCCCCTCTAGCTCAGATACGCAGTATTTT. Encoded protein: CASSPSSSDTQYF.

This clonotype was recorded at least ten times. The CDR3, as DNA: TGTGCCAGCAGTTTAACGTACACCATATATTTT. Its translation: CASSLTYTIYF. The chain joins TRBV12-3 or TRBV12-4 to TRBJ1-3; D gene ambiguous. Trimming removed 2 bases from V and 8 bases from J, with 4 bases in between. The CDR3 covers 11 residues.

This clonotype was seen at least ten times. The chain uses TRBV6-5 and TRBJ2-2; 11 bases are a match to TRBD2. CDR1 is MNHEY, CDR2 SVGAGI, per germline. Trimming removed 5 bases from V and 5 bases from J; junction bases left unmatched: 7. CDR3 length: 16 amino acids. The CDR3 DNA reads as TGTGCCAGCAGTACCCCTAGCGGGGGGACAACCGGGGAGCTGTTTTTT. Its translation: CASSTPSGGTTGELFF.

Ten or more counts support this clonotype. The V call is TRBV10-3, the J call TRBJ2-3; the D gene is possibly TRBD2 (5 bases). This CDR3 contains 13 residues. Trimming stripped 5 bases from V and 2 bases from J, with 8 bases between. Germline V gene data show CDR1 as ENHRY and CDR2 as SYGVKD. The CDR3 region has the DNA TGTGCCATCAGTACTAGGCTCACAGATACGCAGTATTTT. This sequence encodes CAISTRLTDTQYF.

CDR3 amino acids: CATSDPSGSNQPQHF. CDR3 nucleotide sequence: TGTGCCACCAGTGATCCCTCTGGGAGCAATCAGCCCCAGCATTTT. The chain employs TRBV24-1 and TRBJ1-5; D gene unclear. Germline-derived CDR1 and CDR2 are KGHDR and SFDVKD. This CDR3 has 15 residues. The ends were cut back, 3 bases at V and 1 base at J, with 9 bases in the middle.

This clonotype was recorded at least ten times. The chain employs TRBV10-3 and TRBJ2-6, with D uncertain. This CDR3 region has 12 residues. V was shortened by 9 bases and J by 0 bases, with 3 bases between the two germline ends. CDR1 is ENHRY, CDR2 SYGVKD, per germline. The CDR3 DNA reads as TGTGCCATGGGCTCTGGGGCCAACGTCCTGACTTTC. It translates to CAMGSGANVLTF.

The chain joins TRBV5-1 to TRBJ2-1, with 15 nucleotides matching TRBD2. The germline V gene has CDR1 SGHRS and CDR2 YFSETQ. This CDR3 has 18 residues. V lost 4 bases to trimming and J lost 0 bases; unmatched junction nucleotides: 5. CDR3 loop: CASSPGLAGGFSYNEQFF. CDR3 nucleotide sequence: TGCGCCAGCAGCCCTGGACTAGCGGGAGGGTTCTCCTACAATGAGCAGTTCTTC.

This clonotype has a handful of counts. V usage is TRBV18 and J usage is TRBJ2-1; D call uncertain. The CDR3 is 15 amino acids. The germline V and J ends were trimmed by 6 bases and 7 bases, with 19 bases remaining between them. Germline-derived CDR1 and CDR2 are KGHSH and LQKENI. The CDR3 sequence: CASSPQTMGWNEQFF. In nucleotides, the CDR3 is TGTGCCAGCTCTCCCCAGACCATGGGTTGGAATGAGCAGTTCTTC.

The chain carries TRBV20-1 and TRBJ2-2, with D maybe TRBD1 (7 bases). Germline-derived CDR1 and CDR2 are DFQATT and SNEGSKA (reference sequence). Between the trimmed V and J ends, which lost 5 bases and 0 bases, there was a span of 16 bases. CDR3 size: 16 residues. The chain's CDR3 is CSAPRGAGPNTGELFF. DNA for the CDR3: TGCAGTGCTCCCAGGGGGGCCGGCCCGAACACCGGGGAGCTGTTTTTT.